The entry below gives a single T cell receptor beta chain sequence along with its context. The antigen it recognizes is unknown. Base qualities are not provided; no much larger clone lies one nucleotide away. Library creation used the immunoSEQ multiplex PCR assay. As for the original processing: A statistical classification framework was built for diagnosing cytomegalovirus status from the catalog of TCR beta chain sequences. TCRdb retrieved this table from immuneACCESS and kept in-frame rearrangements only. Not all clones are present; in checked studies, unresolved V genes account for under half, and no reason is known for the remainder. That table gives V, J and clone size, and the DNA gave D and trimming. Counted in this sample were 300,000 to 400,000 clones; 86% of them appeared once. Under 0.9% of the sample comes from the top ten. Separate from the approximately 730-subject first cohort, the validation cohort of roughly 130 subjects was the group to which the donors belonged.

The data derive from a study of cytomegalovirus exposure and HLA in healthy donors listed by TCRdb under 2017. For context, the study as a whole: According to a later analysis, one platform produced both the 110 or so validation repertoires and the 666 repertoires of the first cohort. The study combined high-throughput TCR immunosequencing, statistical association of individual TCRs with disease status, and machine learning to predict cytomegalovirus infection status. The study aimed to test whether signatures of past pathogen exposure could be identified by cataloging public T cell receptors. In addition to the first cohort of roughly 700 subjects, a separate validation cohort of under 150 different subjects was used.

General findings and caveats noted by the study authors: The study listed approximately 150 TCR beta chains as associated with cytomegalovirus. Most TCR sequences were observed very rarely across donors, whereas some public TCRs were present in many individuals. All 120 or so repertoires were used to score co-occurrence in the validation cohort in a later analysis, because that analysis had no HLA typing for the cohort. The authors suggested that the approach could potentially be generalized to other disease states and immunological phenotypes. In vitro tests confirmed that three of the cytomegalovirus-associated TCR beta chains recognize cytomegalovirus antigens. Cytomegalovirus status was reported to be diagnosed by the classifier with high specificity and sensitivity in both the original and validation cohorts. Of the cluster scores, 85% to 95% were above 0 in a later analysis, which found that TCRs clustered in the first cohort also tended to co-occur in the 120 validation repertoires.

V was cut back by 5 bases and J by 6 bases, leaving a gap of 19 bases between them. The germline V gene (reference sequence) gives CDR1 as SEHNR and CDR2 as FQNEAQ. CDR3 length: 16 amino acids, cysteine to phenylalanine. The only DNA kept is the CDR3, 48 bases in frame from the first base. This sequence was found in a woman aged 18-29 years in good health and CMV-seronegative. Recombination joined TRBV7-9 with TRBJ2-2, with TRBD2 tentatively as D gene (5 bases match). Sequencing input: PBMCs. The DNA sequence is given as TGTGCCAGCAGCCCCCCCGAGGGTTTCGAGGCCGGGGAGCTGTTTTTT. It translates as CASSPPEGFEAGELFF.